Below are 13 T cell receptor beta chains sequenced from a single sample in a study of T-cell memory formation after mild COVID-19. Via MiXCR, TCRdb re-called the 5' RACE reads, giving one row per CDR3 protein. The sample has about 470,000 distinct CDR3 sequences; about 23% are singletons. The sample consisted of PBMCs or a T cell subset sorted from them (not recorded which). Receptor source: an adult woman who had mild COVID-19 (a few samples of this study predate the infection). Cell type and time point are not known.

The chain uses TRBV7-9 and TRBJ1-3, with D possibly matching TRBD1 (5 bases). V shed 5 bases and J shed 1 base, with 21 bases lying between them. The CDR3 loop spans 18 amino acids. Germline assignment: CDR1 SEHNR and CDR2 FQNEAQ (reference sequence). CDR3 DNA: TGTGCCAGCAGCCTTAGCACCTTCAGGGTGGGATCTGGAAACACCATATATTTT. This gives the protein CASSLSTFRVGSGNTIYF.

This clonotype was recorded a few times. The CDR3 reads CASSANPVGETQYF. CDR3 sequence (DNA): TGTGCCAGCAGCGCGAACCCTGTAGGGGAGACCCAGTACTTC. The chain links TRBV7-2 to TRBJ2-5; D unresolved. Between the trimmed V and J ends, which lost 5 bases and 5 bases, there was a span of 15 bases. Germline assignment: CDR1 SGHTA and CDR2 FQGNSA. The CDR3 runs to 14 residues.

In its sample, this clonotype was seen many times. V and J are TRBV7-8 and TRBJ2-1; TRBD2 agrees at 9 bases. V dropped 1 base and J dropped 6; count of bases not matched to a gene: 7. The CDR3 sequence is 16 residues long. Germline CDR1 is SGHVS and CDR2 is FQNEAQ. The CDR3 protein is CASSLGPAGGRNEQFF. The CDR3 bases are TGTGCCAGCAGCTTAGGTCCAGCGGGGGGCCGCAATGAGCAGTTCTTC.

This clonotype has just a few counts. This chain links TRBV20-1 with TRBJ2-1, with D uncertain. The CDR3 has 14 residues. V was clipped by 1 base and J by 9 bases, with 16 bases between them. Per germline, CDR1 DFQATT and CDR2 SNEGSKA (reference sequence). CDR3 residues: CSARALGPGGEQFF. The CDR3 DNA is TGCAGTGCTAGAGCCCTCGGGCCCGGCGGTGAGCAGTTCTTC.

This clonotype was recorded a few times. The CDR3 nucleotides are TGTGCCAGCAGCGGGACAACGAGGCCCTACAATGAGCAGTTCTTC. It is translated as CASSGTTRPYNEQFF. This chain uses TRBV5-6 with TRBJ2-1, with a weak D call TRBD1 (6 bases). The germline CDR1 and CDR2 sequences are SGHDT and YYEEEE. V lost 4 bases to trimming and J lost 2 bases, with 13 bases between them. This CDR3 region has 15 residues. The full variable domain, with the rest looked up from reference TRBV5-6 and TRBJ2-1, is DAGVTQSPTHLIKTRGQQVTLRCSPKSGHDTVSWYQQALGQGPQFIFQYYEEEERQRGNFPDRFSGHQFPNYSSELNVNALLLGDSALYLCASSGTTRPYNEQFFGPGTRLTVL.

This clonotype has more than one count but fewer than ten. The rearrangement links TRBV27 to TRBJ2-2; tentative D call: TRBD2 (5 bases). Between the trimmed V and J ends, which lost 5 bases and 0 bases, there was a span of 22 bases. The CDR3 runs to 19 residues. Germline lookup yields CDR1 MNHEY and CDR2 SMNVEV (reference sequence). CDR3 region: CASSPSPGSELTNTGELFF. The DNA for the CDR3 is TGTGCCAGCAGTCCCTCGCCGGGATCGGAGCTCACGAACACCGGGGAGCTGTTTTTT.

This clonotype was seen a handful of times. The chain joins TRBV7-9 to TRBJ2-5, with 13 bases that match TRBD2. With V trimmed by 6 bases and J by 1 base, 5 bases remained unmatched. The CDR3 contains 16 residues. Germline CDR1 and CDR2: SEHNR and FQNEAQ (reference sequence). CDR3 sequence: CASSLGTSGIQETQYF. In DNA, the CDR3 is TGTGCCAGCAGTCTCGGGACTAGCGGGATCCAAGAGACCCAGTACTTC.

This clonotype was recorded a few times. This rearrangement joins TRBV5-1 to TRBJ2-5; TRBD1 or TRBD2 may be the D gene (5 bases each). Looked up from germline, CDR1 is SGHRS and CDR2 is YFSETQ. The CDR3 loop spans 14 amino acids. Trimming stripped 3 bases from V and 1 base from J, with 10 bases between. The CDR3 DNA reads TGCGCCAGCAGCTCGTTCGGGGCCCAAGAGACCCAGTACTTC. Translation gives CASSSFGAQETQYF.

The genes are TRBV6-5 and TRBJ2-2; D remains unclear. The germline gives CDR1 MNHEY, CDR2 SVGAGI. The CDR3 runs to 13 residues. The V end was cut by 4 bases, the J end by 4 bases, with 7 bases between. The CDR3 protein is CASSSTFTGELFF. The CDR3 nucleotides are TGTGCCAGCAGTTCTACCTTCACCGGGGAGCTGTTTTTT.

V usage is TRBV7-9 and J usage is TRBJ2-1; D may be TRBD1 (6 bases). The CDR3 consists of 15 residues. From germline, CDR1 is SEHNR and CDR2 FQNEAQ (reference sequence). V lost 6 bases and J lost 5, with 17 bases in between. The CDR3 loop reads CASRPLEGVHNEQFF. In nucleotides, the CDR3 is TGTGCCAGCAGACCGCTTGAGGGGGTCCACAATGAGCAGTTCTTC. Full variable domain (outside the CDR3, taken from reference TRBV7-9 and TRBJ2-1): DTGVSQNPRHKITKRGQNVTFRCDPISEHNRLYWYRQTLGQGPEFLTYFQNEAQLEKSRLLSDRFSAERPKGSFSTLEIQRTEQGDSAMYLCASRPLEGVHNEQFFGPGTRLTVL.

This chain links TRBV9 with TRBJ1-2; D is ambiguous. Germline V gives CDR1 SGDLS, CDR2 YYNGEE. Trimming took 1 base from V and 8 from J, leaving 15 bases between them. The CDR3 has 14 amino acids. The CDR3 region has the DNA TGTGCCAGCAGCGTACCCCTTGGCTTGGGGGGCTACACCTTC. This translates into CASSVPLGLGGYTF. Combining the CDR3 with reference TRBV9 and TRBJ1-2 gives the whole variable domain DSGVTQTPKHLITATGQRVTLRCSPRSGDLSVYWYQQSLDQGLQFLIQYYNGEERAKGNILERFSAQQFPDLHSELNLSSLELGDSALYFCASSVPLGLGGYTFGSGTRLTVV.

This clonotype was seen many times. V gene TRBV27 combines with J gene TRBJ2-1; D possibly corresponds to TRBD1 (6 bases). The CDR3 is made up of 13 amino acids. V was pared by 5 bases and J by 15 bases, with 20 bases between. Germline V gene lookup returns CDR1 MNHEY and CDR2 SMNVEV (reference sequence). Written as DNA, the CDR3 is TGTGCCAGCAGTCAGTCACCGCAGGGGCTCCGGTTCTTC. This sequence encodes CASSQSPQGLRFF.

This clonotype was observed a handful of times. The rearrangement joins TRBV29-1 to TRBJ2-7; 10 bases fit TRBD2. Germline CDR1 SQVTM, CDR2 ANQGSEA. The V gene end was trimmed by 4 bases and the J gene end by 7 bases; junction bases not matched to a gene: 13. The CDR3 runs to 15 residues. CDR3 amino acids: CSVAAPSGSSGEQYF. The CDR3 bases are TGCAGCGTTGCGGCACCTAGCGGGAGTTCGGGGGAGCAGTACTTC.